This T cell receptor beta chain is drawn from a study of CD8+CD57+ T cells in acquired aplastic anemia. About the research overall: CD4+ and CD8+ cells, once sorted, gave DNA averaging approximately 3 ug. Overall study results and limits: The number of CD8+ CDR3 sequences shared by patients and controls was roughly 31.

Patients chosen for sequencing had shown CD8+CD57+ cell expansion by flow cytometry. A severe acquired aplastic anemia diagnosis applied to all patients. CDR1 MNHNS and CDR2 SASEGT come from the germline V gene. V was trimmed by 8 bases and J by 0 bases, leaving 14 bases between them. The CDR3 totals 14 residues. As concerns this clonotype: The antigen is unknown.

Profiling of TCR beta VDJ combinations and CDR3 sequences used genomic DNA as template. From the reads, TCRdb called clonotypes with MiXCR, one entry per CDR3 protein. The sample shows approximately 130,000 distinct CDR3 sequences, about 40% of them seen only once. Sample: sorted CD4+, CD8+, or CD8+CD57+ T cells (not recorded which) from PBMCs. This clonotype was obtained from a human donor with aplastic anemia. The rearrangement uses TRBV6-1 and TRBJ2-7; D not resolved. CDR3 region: CASGRVGSSYEQYF. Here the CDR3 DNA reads TGTGCCAGCGGTCGAGTCGGAAGCTCCTACGAGCAGTACTTC.